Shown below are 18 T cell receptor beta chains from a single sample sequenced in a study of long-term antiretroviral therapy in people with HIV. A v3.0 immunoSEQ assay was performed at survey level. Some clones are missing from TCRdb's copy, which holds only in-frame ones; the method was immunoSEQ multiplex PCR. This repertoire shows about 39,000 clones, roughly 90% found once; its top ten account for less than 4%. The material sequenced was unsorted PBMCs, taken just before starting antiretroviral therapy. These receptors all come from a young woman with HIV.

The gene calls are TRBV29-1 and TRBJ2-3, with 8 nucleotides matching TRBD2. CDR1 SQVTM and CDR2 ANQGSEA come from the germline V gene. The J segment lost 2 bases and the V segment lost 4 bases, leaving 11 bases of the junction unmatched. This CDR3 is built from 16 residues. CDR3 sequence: CSVAHLSGVYTDTQYF. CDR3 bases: TGCAGCGTTGCCCACCTTAGCGGGGTTTACACAGATACGCAGTATTTT.

CDR3 nucleotides: TGTGCCAGCAGTGAGACAGGTAACTCCTACGAGCAGTACTTC. This codes for CASSETGNSYEQYF. The chain carries TRBV6-1 and TRBJ2-7; TRBD1 might be the D (6 bases). Germline assignment: CDR1 MNHNS and CDR2 SASEGT. V lost 3 bases and J 0 bases, leaving 9 bases between the germline ends. There are 14 residues in the CDR3.

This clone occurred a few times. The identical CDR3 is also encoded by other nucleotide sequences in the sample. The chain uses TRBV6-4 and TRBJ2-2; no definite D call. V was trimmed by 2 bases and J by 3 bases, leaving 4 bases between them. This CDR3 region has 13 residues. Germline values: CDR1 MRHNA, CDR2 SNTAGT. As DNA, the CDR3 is TGTGCCAGCAGTGACAGGGACACCGGGGAGCTGTTTTTT. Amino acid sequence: CASSDRDTGELFF.

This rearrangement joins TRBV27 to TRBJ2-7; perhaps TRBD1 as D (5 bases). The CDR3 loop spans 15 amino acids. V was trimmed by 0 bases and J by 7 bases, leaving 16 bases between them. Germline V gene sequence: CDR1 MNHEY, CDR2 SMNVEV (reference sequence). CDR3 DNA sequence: TGTGCCAGCAGTTTATCTAGGGGATTCTGGTGGGAGCAGTACTTC. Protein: CASSLSRGFWWEQYF.

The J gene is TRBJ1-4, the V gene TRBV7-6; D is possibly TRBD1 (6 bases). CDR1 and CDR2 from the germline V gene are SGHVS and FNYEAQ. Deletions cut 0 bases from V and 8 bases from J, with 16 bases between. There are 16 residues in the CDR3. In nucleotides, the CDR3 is TGTGCCAGCAGCTTAGCTCCGGACAGCTCGGGGGAAAAACTGTTTTTT. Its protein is CASSLAPDSSGEKLFF.

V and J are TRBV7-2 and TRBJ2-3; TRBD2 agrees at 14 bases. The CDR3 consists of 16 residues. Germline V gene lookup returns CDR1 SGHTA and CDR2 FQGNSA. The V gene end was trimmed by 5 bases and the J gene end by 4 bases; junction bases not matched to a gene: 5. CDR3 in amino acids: CASSLPTSGRADTQYF. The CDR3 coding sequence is TGTGCCAGCAGCCTGCCGACTAGCGGGAGGGCAGATACGCAGTATTTT.

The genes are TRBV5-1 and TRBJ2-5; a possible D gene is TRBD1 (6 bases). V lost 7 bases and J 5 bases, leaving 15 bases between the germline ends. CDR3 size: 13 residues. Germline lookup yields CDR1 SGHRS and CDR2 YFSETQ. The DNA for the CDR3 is TGCGCCAGCTATAAACAGGGAGTGGAGACCCAGTACTTC. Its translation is CASYKQGVETQYF.

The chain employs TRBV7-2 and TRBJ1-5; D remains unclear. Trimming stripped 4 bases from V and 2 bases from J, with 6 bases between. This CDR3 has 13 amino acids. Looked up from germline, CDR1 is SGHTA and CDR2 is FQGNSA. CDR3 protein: CASSSTGNQPQHF. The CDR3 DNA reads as TGTGCCAGCAGCTCGACGGGCAATCAGCCCCAGCATTTT.

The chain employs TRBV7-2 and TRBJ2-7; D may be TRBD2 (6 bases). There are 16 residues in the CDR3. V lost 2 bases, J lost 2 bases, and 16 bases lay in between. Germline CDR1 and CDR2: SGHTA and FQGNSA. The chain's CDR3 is CASSLIGGASAYEQYF. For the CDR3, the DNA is TGTGCCAGCAGCTTAATAGGAGGGGCCTCGGCCTACGAGCAGTACTTC.

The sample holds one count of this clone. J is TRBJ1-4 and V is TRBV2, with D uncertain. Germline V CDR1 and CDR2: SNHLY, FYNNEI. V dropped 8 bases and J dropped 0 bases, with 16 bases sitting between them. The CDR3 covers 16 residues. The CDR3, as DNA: TGTGCCAGCTTAAGAGGAGAGTTTTCAACTAATGAAAAACTGTTTTTT. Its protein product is CASLRGEFSTNEKLFF.

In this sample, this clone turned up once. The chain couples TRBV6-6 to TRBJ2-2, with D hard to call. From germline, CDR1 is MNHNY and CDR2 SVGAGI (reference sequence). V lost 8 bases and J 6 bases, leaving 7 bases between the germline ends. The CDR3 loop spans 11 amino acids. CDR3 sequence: CASGRSGELFF. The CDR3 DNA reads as TGTGCCAGCGGCCGTTCCGGGGAGCTGTTTTTT.

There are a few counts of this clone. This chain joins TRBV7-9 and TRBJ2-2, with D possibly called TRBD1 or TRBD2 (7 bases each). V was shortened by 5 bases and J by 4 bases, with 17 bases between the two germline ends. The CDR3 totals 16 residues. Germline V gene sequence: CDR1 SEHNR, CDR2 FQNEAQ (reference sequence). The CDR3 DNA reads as TGTGCCAGCAGCCATCCCACAGGGGAGGGCACCGGGGAGCTGTTTTTT. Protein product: CASSHPTGEGTGELFF.

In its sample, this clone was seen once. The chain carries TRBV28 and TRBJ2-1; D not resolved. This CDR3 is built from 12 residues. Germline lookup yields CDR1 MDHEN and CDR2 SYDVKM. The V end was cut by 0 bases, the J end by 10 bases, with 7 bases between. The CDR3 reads CASSLWAREQFF. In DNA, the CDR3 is TGTGCCAGCAGTTTATGGGCCCGGGAGCAGTTCTTC. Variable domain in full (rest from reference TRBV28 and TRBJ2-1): DVKVTQSSRYLVKRTGEKVFLECVQDMDHENMFWYRQDPGLGLRLIYFSYDVKMKEKGDIPEGYSVSREKKERFSLILESASTNQTSMYLCASSLWAREQFFGPGTRLTVL.

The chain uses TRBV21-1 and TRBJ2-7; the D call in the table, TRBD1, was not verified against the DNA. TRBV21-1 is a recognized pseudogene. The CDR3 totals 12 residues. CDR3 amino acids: CASSHRVHEQYF. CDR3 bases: TGTGCCAGCAGCCACAGGGTCCACGAGCAGTACTTC.

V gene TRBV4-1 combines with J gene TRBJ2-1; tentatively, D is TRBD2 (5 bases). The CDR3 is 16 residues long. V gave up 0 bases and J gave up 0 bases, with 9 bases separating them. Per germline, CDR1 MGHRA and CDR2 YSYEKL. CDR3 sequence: CASSQERVSSYNEQFF. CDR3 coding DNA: TGCGCCAGCAGCCAAGAGCGGGTTAGCTCCTACAATGAGCAGTTCTTC.

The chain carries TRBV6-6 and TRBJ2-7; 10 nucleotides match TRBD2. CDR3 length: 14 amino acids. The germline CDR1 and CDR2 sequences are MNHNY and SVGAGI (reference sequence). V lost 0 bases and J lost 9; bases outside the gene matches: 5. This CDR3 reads CASSYSSGRSGQYF. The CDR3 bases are TGTGCCAGCAGTTACTCTAGCGGGAGGAGCGGGCAGTACTTC.

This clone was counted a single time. CDR3 loop: CASSPRGSKYNEQFF. In DNA form, the CDR3 reads TGTGCCAGCAGCCCCCGCGGGAGTAAATACAATGAGCAGTTCTTC. This chain connects TRBV7-3 to TRBJ2-1; 7 bases align to TRBD2. CDR3 length: 15 residues. V dropped 5 bases and J dropped 4; count of bases not matched to a gene: 8. Germline CDR1 SGHTA, CDR2 FQGTGA. Full variable domain (remainder filled in from reference TRBV7-3 and TRBJ2-1): GAGVSQTPSNKVTEKGKYVELRCDPISGHTALYWYRQSLGQGPEFLIYFQGTGAADDSGLPNDRFFAVRPEGSVSTLKIQRTERGDSAVYLCASSPRGSKYNEQFFGPGTRLTVL.

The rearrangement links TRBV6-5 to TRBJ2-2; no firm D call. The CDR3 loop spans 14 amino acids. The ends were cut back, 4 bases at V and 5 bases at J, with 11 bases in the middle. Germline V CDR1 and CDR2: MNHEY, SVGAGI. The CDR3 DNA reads TGTGCCAGCAGTTCGGGCAGCGAAACCGGGGAGCTGTTTTTT. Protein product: CASSSGSETGELFF.